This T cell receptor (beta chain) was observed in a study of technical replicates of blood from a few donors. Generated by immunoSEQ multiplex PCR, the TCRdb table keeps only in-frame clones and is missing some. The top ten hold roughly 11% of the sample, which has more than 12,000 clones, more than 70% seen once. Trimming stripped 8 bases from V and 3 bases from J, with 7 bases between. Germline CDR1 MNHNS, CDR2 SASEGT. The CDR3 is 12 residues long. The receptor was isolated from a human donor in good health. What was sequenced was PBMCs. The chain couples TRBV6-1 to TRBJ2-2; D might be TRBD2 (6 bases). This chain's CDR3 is CASGGDTGELFF. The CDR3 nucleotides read TGTGCCAGCGGAGGGGACACCGGGGAGCTGTTTTTT.